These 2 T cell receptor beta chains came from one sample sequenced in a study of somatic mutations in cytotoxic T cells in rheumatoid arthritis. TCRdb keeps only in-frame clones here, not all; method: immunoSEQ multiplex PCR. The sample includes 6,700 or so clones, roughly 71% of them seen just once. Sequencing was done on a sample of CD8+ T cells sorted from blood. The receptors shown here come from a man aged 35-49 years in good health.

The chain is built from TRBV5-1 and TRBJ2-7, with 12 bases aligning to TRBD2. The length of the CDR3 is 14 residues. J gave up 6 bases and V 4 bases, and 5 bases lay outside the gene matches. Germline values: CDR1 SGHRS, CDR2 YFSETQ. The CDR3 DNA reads TGCGCCAGCAGCCCGTGGACTAGCGGGATCGAGCAGTACTTC. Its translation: CASSPWTSGIEQYF. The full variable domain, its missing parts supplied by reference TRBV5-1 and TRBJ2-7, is KAGVTQTPRYLIKTRGQQVTLSCSPISGHRSVSWYQQTPGQGLQFLFEYFSETQRNKGNFPGRFSGRQFSNSRSEMNVSTLELGDSALYLCASSPWTSGIEQYFGPGTRLTVT.

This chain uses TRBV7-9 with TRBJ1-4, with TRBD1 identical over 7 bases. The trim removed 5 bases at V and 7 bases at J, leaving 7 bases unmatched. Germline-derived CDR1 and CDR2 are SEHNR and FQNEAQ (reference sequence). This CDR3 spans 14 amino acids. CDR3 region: CASSQGDLAEKLFF. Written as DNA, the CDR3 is TGTGCCAGCAGCCAGGGGGATCTGGCTGAAAAACTGTTTTTT. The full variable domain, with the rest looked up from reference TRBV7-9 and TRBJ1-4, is DTGVSQNPRHKITKRGQNVTFRCDPISEHNRLYWYRQTLGQGPEFLTYFQNEAQLEKSRLLSDRFSAERPKGSFSTLEIQRTEQGDSAMYLCASSQGDLAEKLFFGSGTQLSVL.